What follows are 12 T cell receptor beta chains derived from one specimen sequenced in a study of blood T cell repertoires in COVID-19. Repertoires were generated with immunoSEQ multiplex PCR, while TCRdb's copy carries only in-frame clones and drops some. Of around 200,000 clones in the sample, more than 70% were seen once. Sequencing used peripheral blood. These receptors came from a man aged 40-49 years with active or convalescent COVID-19.

The gene calls are TRBV3-1 (or the pseudogene TRBV3-2) and TRBJ1-5; 7 positions agree with TRBD1. Per germline, CDR1 LGHDT and CDR2 YNNKEL (reference sequence). Trimming took 0 bases from V and 5 from J; bases not matched to a gene: 7. The CDR3 runs to 16 residues. This chain's CDR3 is CASSQDPRGSDQPQHF. For the CDR3, the DNA is TGTGCCAGCAGCCAAGATCCCAGGGGGTCGGATCAGCCCCAGCATTTT.

This clone showed up just once. The chain carries TRBV29-1 and TRBJ2-5; 8 positions match TRBD1. J was trimmed by 3 bases and V by 6 bases; bases with no gene match: 9. Germline V gene data show CDR1 as SQVTM and CDR2 as ANQGSEA. The CDR3 length is 14 residues. CDR3 in DNA: TGCAGCGTCTCCACCCCGGACAGGGAAGAGACCCAGTACTTC. Amino acids: CSVSTPDREETQYF.

The chain combines TRBV7-3 with TRBJ2-4; TRBD1 agrees at 11 bases. Germline V gives CDR1 SGHTA, CDR2 FQGTGA. The CDR3 extends over 16 amino acids. The V and J ends lost 5 bases and 2 bases, in that order; junction bases with no gene match: 5. The CDR3 DNA follows: TGTGCCAGCAGCCGTGGGACAGGGGGGACCAAAAACATTCAGTACTTC. Residues: CASSRGTGGTKNIQYF.

This sequence joins TRBV30 and TRBJ1-3; TRBD1 aligns across 10 bases. Trimming at V came to 3 bases and at J to 1 base, leaving 3 bases not matched to a gene. The CDR3 consists of 15 residues. CDR1 is GTSNPN, CDR2 SVGIG, per germline (reference sequence). The DNA for the CDR3 is TGTGCCTGGAGAGGACAGGGGGATTCTGGAAACACCATATATTTT. Translating it yields CAWRGQGDSGNTIYF.

Worth noting for this clone: Different DNA sequences within this sample yield the same CDR3. The chain carries TRBV7-9 and TRBJ2-3; D gene uncertain. This CDR3 has 13 residues. V was cut by 1 base and J by 4 bases, with 6 bases left in between. Germline V gives CDR1 SEHNR, CDR2 FQNEAQ (reference sequence). CDR3 DNA sequence: TGTGCCAGCAGCTTAGGATCGGCAGATACGCAGTATTTT. Residues: CASSLGSADTQYF.

This chain connects TRBV25-1 to TRBJ1-2; D call uncertain. The germline V gene encodes CDR1 MGHDK and CDR2 SYGVNS. This CDR3 spans 15 amino acids. Trimming shortened V by 2 bases and J by 8 bases, and 18 bases separated the two germline ends. The CDR3 nucleotides are TGTGCCAGCAGTGAAGGGTATAGGGAGATTCGAGGCTACACCTTC. Translation gives CASSEGYREIRGYTF.

V gene TRBV5-6 combines with J gene TRBJ2-2, with D uncertain. Trimming cost V 2 bases and J 4 bases, with 12 bases left between them. CDR3 length equals 15 residues. Germline-derived CDR1 and CDR2 are SGHDT and YYEEEE. CDR3 sequence reads: CASSFEVAGTGELFF. DNA for the CDR3: TGTGCCAGCAGCTTTGAGGTAGCCGGCACCGGGGAGCTGTTTTTT.

This sequence joins TRBV30 and TRBJ2-3, with D tentatively TRBD2 (5 bases). The CDR3 consists of 13 residues. Per the germline V gene, CDR1 is GTSNPN and CDR2 is SVGIG (reference sequence). Trimming left V 0 bases short and J 6 bases short, with 10 bases between. In DNA, the CDR3 is TGTGCCTGGAGTGTAGGGTCGGGGGATACGCAGTATTTT. Protein product: CAWSVGSGDTQYF. Together with reference TRBV30 and TRBJ2-3, the CDR3 gives the full variable domain: SQTIHQWPATLVQPVGSPLSLECTVEGTSNPNLYWYRQAAGRGLQLLFYSVGIGQISSEVPQNLSASRPQDRQFILSSKKLLLSDSGFYLCAWSVGSGDTQYFGPGTRLTVL.

The J gene is TRBJ2-7, the V gene TRBV11-3; 10 nucleotides align to TRBD2. The germline CDR1 and CDR2 sequences are SGHNT and YENEEA. There are 15 residues in the CDR3. V lost 2 bases to trimming and J lost 7 bases; unmatched junction nucleotides: 8. CDR3 DNA sequence: TGTGCCAGCAGCTTAACTAGCGGGGCAGTGGGAGAGCAGTACTTC. It encodes CASSLTSGAVGEQYF.

This clone was found once. The chain combines TRBV9 with TRBJ1-6; D is undetermined. Per germline, CDR1 SGDLS and CDR2 YYNGEE. Between the trimmed V and J ends, which lost 3 bases and 12 bases, there was a span of 10 bases. There are 12 residues in the CDR3. The CDR3 is CASSEAPGPLHF. The CDR3 coding sequence is TGTGCCAGCAGCGAAGCCCCTGGACCCCTCCACTTT.

V is TRBV6-1 and J is TRBJ1-2, with D possibly being TRBD1 (5 bases). In germline, CDR1 is MNHNS, CDR2 SASEGT. The CDR3 has 14 residues. V lost 3 bases, J lost 8 bases, and 16 bases lay in between. The CDR3 reads CASSDPQKGKGYTF. As DNA, the CDR3 is TGTGCCAGCAGTGACCCTCAAAAGGGGAAAGGCTACACCTTC.

The chain combines TRBV5-5 with TRBJ1-2, with D possibly being TRBD1 (5 bases). The CDR3 totals 13 residues. Trimming pared 4 bases from V and 10 bases from J, leaving 17 bases between. Germline-derived CDR1 and CDR2 are SGHKS and YYEKEE (reference sequence). The CDR3, as DNA: TGTGCCAGCAGCCCCGGGGGGGGTATTACCTACACCTTC. It codes for CASSPGGGITYTF.